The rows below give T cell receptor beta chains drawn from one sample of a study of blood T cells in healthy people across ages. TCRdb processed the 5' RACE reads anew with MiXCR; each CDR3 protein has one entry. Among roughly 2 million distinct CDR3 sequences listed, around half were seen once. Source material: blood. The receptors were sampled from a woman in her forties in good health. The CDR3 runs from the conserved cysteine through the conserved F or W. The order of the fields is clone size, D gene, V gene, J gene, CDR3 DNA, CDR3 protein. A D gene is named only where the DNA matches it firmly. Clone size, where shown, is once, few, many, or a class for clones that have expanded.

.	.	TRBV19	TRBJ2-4	TGTGCCAGTAGTGGGGGACCCGGAGACATTCAGTACTTC	CASSGGPGDIQYF
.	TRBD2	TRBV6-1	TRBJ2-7	TGTGCCAGCAGTCTTCGACTAGCGGGGGAAATCTCCTACGAGCAGTACTTC	CASSLRLAGEISYEQYF
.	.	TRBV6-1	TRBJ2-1	TGTGCCAGCAGGGAGTCTGGGGGGGCGCTGAGAAATGAGCAGTTCTTC	CASRESGGALRNEQFF
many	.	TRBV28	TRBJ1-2	TGTGCCAGCTCACCCGACAGATATGGCTACACCTTC	CASSPDRYGYTF
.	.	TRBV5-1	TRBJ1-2	TGCGCCAGCAGCGTGAGCAGGGACTATGGCTACACCTTC	CASSVSRDYGYTF
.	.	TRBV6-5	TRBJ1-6	TGTGCCAGCCGGCAGGGTAGTTCACCCCTCCACTTT	CASRQGSSPLHF
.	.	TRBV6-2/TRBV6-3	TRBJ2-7	TGTGCCAGCAGTGTCTACCGGGACGGCTACGAGCAGTACTTC	CASSVYRDGYEQYF
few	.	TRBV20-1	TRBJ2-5	TGCAGTGCTAGTCAAAATAGGGCTAGCCTAACCCAGTACTTC	CSASQNRASLTQYF
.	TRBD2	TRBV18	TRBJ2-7	TGTGCCAGCTCACCGGCGGGAGTGGGGGAGCAGTACTTC	CASSPAGVGEQYF
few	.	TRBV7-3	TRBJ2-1	TGTGCCAGCAGCTTGCAGGGGGGGGCCTACAATGAGCAGTTCTTC	CASSLQGGAYNEQFF
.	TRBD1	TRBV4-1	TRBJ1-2	TGCGCCAGCAGCCACGGGACAGGGTCGGGAGGCTACACCTTC	CASSHGTGSGGYTF
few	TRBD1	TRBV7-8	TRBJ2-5	TGTGCCAGCATCCTTGGACAGGGCCAAGAGACCCAGTACTTC	CASILGQGQETQYF
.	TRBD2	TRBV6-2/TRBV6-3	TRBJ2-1	TGTGCCAGCAGTCACTATAGCGCGGGGGGTGAGCAGTTCTTC	CASSHYSAGGEQFF
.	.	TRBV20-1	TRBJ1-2	TGCAGTGCCCCCCCCCTGTTGAGGACCCTAGGAGATTATGGCTACACCTTC	CSAPPLLRTLGDYGYTF
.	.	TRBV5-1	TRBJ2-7	TGCGCCAGCAGCTTGTCGATCGGGGGCCCTAATGAGCAGTACTTC	CASSLSIGGPNEQYF
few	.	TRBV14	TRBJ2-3	TGTGCCAGCAGCCCGCCGGGGTTGTCAGATACGCAGTATTTT	CASSPPGLSDTQYF
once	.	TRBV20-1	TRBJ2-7	TGCAGTGCTATGACGGGGGACGAGCAGTACTTC	CSAMTGDEQYF
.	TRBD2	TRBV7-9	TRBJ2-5	TGTGCCAGCAGCCCAACCGGGACTAGCGGGGGGATACAAGAGACCCAGTACTTC	CASSPTGTSGGIQETQYF
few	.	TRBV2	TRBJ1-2	TGTGCCAGCAGCAAGTCTCTAGCTCGGGATGGCTACACCTTC	CASSKSLARDGYTF
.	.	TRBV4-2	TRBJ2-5	TGTGCCAGCAGCCACACCGGGGTCGGGATCAATGAGCAGTACTTC	CASSHTGVGINEQYF
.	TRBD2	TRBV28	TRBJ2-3	TGTGCCAGCAGTTCCCAATGGACTAGCGGACTTCCAGATACGCAGTATTTT	CASSSQWTSGLPDTQYF
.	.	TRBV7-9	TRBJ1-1	TGTGCCAGCAGACACGTCGGGACGGGGAACACTGAAGCTTTCTTT	CASRHVGTGNTEAFF
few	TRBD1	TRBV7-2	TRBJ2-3	TGTGCCAGCAGCTCCGGGACAGATACGCGGTATTTT	CASSSGTDTRYF
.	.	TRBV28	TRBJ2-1	TGTGCCAGCATGTCAAATCGGGGTGAGCAGTTCTTC	CASMSNRGEQFF
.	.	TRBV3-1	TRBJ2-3	TGTGCCAGCAGCCAGTTAGTGAAAGGAACAGATACGCAGTATTTT	CASSQLVKGTDTQYF
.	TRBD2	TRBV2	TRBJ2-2	TGTGCCAGCTCGGTTGCGGGGGGGATCGGGGAGCTGTTTTTT	CASSVAGGIGELFF
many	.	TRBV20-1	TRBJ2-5	TGCAGTGCTAGCCCTAGGGGGGCCGGGGAGACCCAGTACTTC	CSASPRGAGETQYF
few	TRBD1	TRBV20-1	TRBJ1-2	TGCAGTGCCGCGGAGGGGGCGCGAGACTACACCTTC	CSAAEGARDYTF
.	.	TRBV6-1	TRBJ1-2	TGTGCCAGCAGGAAGGGAGCCTCCACCGCTTCATATGGCTACACCTTC	CASRKGASTASYGYTF
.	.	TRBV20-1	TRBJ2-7	TGCAGTGCTTCGACGGTGTCCTACGAGCAGTACTTC	CSASTVSYEQYF
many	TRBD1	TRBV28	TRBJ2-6	TGTGCCAGCAGGTTACAGGGGGCTGGGGCCAACGTCCTGACTTTC	CASRLQGAGANVLTF
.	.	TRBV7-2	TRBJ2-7	TGTGCCAGCAGCTTACTCGGCCACCTCTACGAGCAGTACTTC	CASSLLGHLYEQYF
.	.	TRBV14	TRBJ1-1	TGTGCCAGCAGCCCAGCGCCCCTTCGGGAAGCTTTCTTT	CASSPAPLREAFF
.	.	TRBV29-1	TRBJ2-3	TGCAGCGTTGTTACCACAGATACGCAGTATTTT	CSVVTTDTQYF
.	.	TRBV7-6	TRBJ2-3	TGTGCCAGCAGCTTAGTATCGGGGGTCCCCACAGATACGCAGTATTTT	CASSLVSGVPTDTQYF
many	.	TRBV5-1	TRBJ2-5	TGCGCCAGCAGCGGGCTGGGACCGTCCCAAGAGACCCAGTACTTC	CASSGLGPSQETQYF
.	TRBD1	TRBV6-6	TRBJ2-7	TGTGCCAGCAGTTGGGACAGGGTGACTTCCTACAAGCAGTACTTC	CASSWDRVTSYKQYF
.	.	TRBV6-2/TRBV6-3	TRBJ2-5	TGTGCCAGCAGTTATGACGGAACCAAAGAGACCCAGTACTTC	CASSYDGTKETQYF
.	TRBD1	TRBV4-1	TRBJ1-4	TGCGCCAGCAGCTTCCAGGGGGACGTTGTAGGAAAACTGTTTTTT	CASSFQGDVVGKLFF
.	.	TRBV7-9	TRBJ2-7	TGTGCCAGCAGTGACACCCCGAGCTCCTACGAGCAGTACTTC	CASSDTPSSYEQYF
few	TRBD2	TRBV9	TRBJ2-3	TGTGCCAGCAGCGTAGGCCCCTCGCGGGGGGAGAGGGATACGCAGTATTTT	CASSVGPSRGERDTQYF
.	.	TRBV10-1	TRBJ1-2	TGCGCCAGCAGTGACAGGGATGGCGGCTACACCTTC	CASSDRDGGYTF
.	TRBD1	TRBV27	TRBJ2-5	TGTGCCAGCAGTGTTAACAGGGGCTTTCAAGAGACCCAGTACTTC	CASSVNRGFQETQYF
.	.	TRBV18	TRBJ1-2	TGTGCCAGCTCAACGTTGGACTTCGGGGGCTATGGCTACACCTTC	CASSTLDFGGYGYTF
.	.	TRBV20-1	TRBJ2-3	TGCAGTGCTATGACGGGGACTGTCACAGATACGCAGTATTTT	CSAMTGTVTDTQYF
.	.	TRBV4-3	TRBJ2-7	TGCGCCAGCAGCCAAGATGGCAGTAGTGCCTACAATGAGCAGTACTTC	CASSQDGSSAYNEQYF
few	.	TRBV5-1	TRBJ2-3	TGCGCCAGCACTCGGGGTACCGCAGATACGCAGTATTTT	CASTRGTADTQYF